These T cell receptor beta chains were read from a single sample in a study of shared T cell receptors in the human thymus. Sequencing used immunoSEQ multiplex PCR; TCRdb keeps in-frame clones, though not all of them. The repertoire holds some 700,000 clones, with 80% to 90% as singletons. This sample was also put to use in a study of human thymus T cells.

The sequenced material came from thymocytes. The source is a girl under three years old with a congenital heart defect. Each CDR3 is given without its conserved first and last residue.

TRBJ1-2 TRBV7-9 ASSLWTDFYGYT
TRBJ2-5 TRBV4-1 ASSPGRASGGVRETQY
TRBJ1-1 TRBV19 ASSIDVPSWSKDGWATEAF
TRBJ1-2 TRBV9 ASSAHLGERGYT
TRBJ1-5 TRBV19 ASSFVPRGLGQPQH
TRBJ2-5 TRBV29-1 SVEDEGLAGPQETQY
TRBJ2-2 TRBV7-3 ASSLIPTSGANTGELF
TRBJ2-5 TRBV4-1 ASSQVIGQETQY
TRBJ2-3 TRBV4-3 ASSQDRPPTREYTDTQY
TRBJ2-2 TRBV4-1 ASSDFRGSHGELF
TRBJ2-5 TRBV13 ASSPQGAPQETQY
TRBJ1-2 TRBV6-1 ASSEALGGYT
TRBJ1-5 TRBV29-1 SVQTGNQPQH
TRBJ2-3 TRBV9 ASSVSWTPTNLDTDTQY
TRBJ2-3 TRBV28 ASSHPTASASTDTQY
TRBJ1-1 TRBV5-6 ASSLEVDRNTEAF
TRBJ1-2 TRBV4-3 ASSQVLGREAT
TRBJ1-1 TRBV28 ASSLFCPIRTGLGEAF